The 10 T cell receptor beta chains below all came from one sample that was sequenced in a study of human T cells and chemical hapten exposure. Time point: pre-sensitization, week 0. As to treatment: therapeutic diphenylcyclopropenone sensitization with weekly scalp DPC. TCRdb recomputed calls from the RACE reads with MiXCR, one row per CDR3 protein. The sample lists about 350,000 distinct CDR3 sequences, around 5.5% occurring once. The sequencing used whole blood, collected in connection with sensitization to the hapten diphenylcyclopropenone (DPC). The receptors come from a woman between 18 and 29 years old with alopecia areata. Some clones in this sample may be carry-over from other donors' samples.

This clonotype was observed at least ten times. CDR3 DNA: TGTGCCAGCAGTTTCGCGGGGGGACAAGAGACCCAGTACTTC. Its protein product is CASSFAGGQETQYF. The gene calls are TRBV12-3 or TRBV12-4 and TRBJ2-5, with TRBD2 matching over 8 bases. V was pared by 3 bases and J by 2 bases, with 2 bases of the junction left unmatched. The CDR3 consists of 14 residues.

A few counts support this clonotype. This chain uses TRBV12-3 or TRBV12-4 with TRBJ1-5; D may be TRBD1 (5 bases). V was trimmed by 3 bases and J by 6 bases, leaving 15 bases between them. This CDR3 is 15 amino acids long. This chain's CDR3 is CASSLKLAGSQPQHF. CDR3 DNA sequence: TGTGCCAGCAGTTTGAAGCTGGCAGGGAGTCAGCCCCAGCATTTT.

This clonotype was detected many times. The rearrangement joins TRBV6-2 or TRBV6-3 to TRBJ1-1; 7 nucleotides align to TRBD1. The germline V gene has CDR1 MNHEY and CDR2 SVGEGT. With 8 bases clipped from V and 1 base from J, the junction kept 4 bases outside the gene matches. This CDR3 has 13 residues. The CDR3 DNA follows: TGTGCCAGCGGGGACAGACCGAACACTGAAGCTTTCTTT. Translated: CASGDRPNTEAFF.

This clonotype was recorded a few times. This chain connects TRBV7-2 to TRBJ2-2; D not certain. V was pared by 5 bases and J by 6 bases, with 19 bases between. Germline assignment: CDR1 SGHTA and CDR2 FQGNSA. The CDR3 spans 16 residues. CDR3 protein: CASSPLSSSVPGELFF. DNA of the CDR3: TGTGCCAGCAGCCCTCTCTCTTCTTCGGTTCCCGGGGAGCTGTTTTTT.

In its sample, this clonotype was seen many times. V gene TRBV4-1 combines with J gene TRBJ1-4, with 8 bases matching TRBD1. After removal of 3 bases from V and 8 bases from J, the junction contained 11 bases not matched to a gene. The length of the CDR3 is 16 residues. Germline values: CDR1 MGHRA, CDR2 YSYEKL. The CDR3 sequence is CASSHPTGQGEEKLFF. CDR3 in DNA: TGCGCCAGCAGCCACCCAACCGGACAGGGAGAAGAAAAACTGTTTTTT.

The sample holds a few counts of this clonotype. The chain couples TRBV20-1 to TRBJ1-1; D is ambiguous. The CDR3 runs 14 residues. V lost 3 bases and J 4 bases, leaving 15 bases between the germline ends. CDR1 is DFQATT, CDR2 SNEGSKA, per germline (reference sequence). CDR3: CSASDLVRSTEAFF. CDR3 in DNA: TGCAGTGCTAGTGATTTGGTTCGGAGCACTGAAGCTTTCTTT.

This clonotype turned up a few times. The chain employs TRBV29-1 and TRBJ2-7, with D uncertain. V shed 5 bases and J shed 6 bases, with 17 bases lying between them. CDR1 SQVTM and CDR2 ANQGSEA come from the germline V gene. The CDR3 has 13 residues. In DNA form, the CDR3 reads TGCAGCGTTTCAGGCAGCCTAGGTGGCGAGCAGTACTTC. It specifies CSVSGSLGGEQYF.

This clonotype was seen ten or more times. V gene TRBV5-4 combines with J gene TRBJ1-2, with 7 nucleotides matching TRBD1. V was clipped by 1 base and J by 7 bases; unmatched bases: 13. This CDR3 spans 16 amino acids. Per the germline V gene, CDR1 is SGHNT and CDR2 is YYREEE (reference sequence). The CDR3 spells CASSLWYTGVSGGYTF. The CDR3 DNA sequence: TGTGCCAGCAGCTTGTGGTACACAGGGGTCAGCGGTGGCTACACCTTC. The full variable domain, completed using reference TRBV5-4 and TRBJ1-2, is ETGVTQSPTHLIKTRGQQVTLRCSSQSGHNTVSWYQQALGQGPQFIFQYYREEENGRGNFPPRFSGLQFPNYSSELNVNALELDDSALYLCASSLWYTGVSGGYTFGSGTRLTVV.

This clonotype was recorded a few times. The CDR3 sequence is CASSLGQGSAFF. The DNA for the CDR3 is TGTGCCAGCAGTTTGGGACAGGGATCGGCTTTCTTT. This rearrangement joins TRBV12-3 or TRBV12-4 to TRBJ1-1, with TRBD1 matching 9 bases. V gave up 3 bases and J gave up 11 bases; unmatched junction bases: 4. The CDR3 spans 12 residues.

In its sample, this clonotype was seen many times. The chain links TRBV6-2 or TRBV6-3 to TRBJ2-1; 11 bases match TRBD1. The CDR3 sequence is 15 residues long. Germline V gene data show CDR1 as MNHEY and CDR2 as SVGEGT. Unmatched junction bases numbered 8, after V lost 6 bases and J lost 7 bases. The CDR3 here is CASSKGQGVLNEQFF. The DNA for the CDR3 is TGTGCCAGCAGCAAGGGACAGGGGGTTCTTAATGAGCAGTTCTTC.